What follows are 14 T cell receptor beta chains derived from one specimen sequenced in a study of blood T cell repertoires in COVID-19. Assay used: immunoSEQ multiplex PCR; TCRdb lists only in-frame clones, some missing. The repertoire holds more than 80,000 clones, with around 91% as singletons. The specimen sequenced was peripheral blood. Source of these receptors: a man in his late teens or twenties with COVID-19, enrolled during active disease.

The chain couples TRBV3-1 (or the pseudogene TRBV3-2) to TRBJ2-6; 8 bases line up with TRBD1. V lost 2 bases to trimming and J lost 3 bases; unmatched junction nucleotides: 12. CDR3 length: 19 amino acids. CDR1 is LGHDT, CDR2 YNNKEL, per germline (reference sequence). CDR3 nucleotides: TGTGCCAGCAGCCAATGGTGGGCCAGGGGGCGGCGTGGGGCCAACGTCCTGACTTTC. Translating it yields CASSQWWARGRRGANVLTF.

This sequence joins TRBV3-1 (or the pseudogene TRBV3-2) and TRBJ2-3, with 7 bases matching TRBD2. Trimming took 1 base from V and 6 from J; bases not matched to a gene: 7. The V gene's germline CDR1 is LGHDT and CDR2 YNNKEL (reference sequence). The CDR3 has 15 amino acids. The CDR3 here is CASSQAGLGSDTQYF. CDR3 nucleotides: TGTGCCAGCAGCCAAGCAGGACTAGGTAGCGATACGCAGTATTTT.

This sequence joins TRBV28 and TRBJ2-7, with D perhaps TRBD2 (5 bases). V was trimmed by 1 base and J by 0 bases, leaving 13 bases between them. The germline CDR1 and CDR2 sequences are MDHEN and SYDVKM. The CDR3 has 16 amino acids. The CDR3 coding sequence is TGTGCCAGCAGTTTATCAGTGGACTTTCCCTCCTACGAGCAGTACTTC. This codes for CASSLSVDFPSYEQYF.

The chain is built from TRBV11-2 and TRBJ1-5; tentative D call: TRBD1 (5 bases). The germline V and J ends were trimmed by 5 bases and 4 bases, with 9 bases remaining between them. Germline CDR1 SGHAT, CDR2 FQNNGV. The CDR3 has 13 amino acids. The CDR3 region is CASSRGGNQPQHF. The CDR3 DNA is TGTGCCAGCAGCCGGGGGGGGAATCAGCCCCAGCATTTT.

This chain links TRBV24-1 with TRBJ2-1; 10 positions match TRBD2. Per the germline V gene, CDR1 is KGHDR and CDR2 is SFDVKD. With V trimmed by 9 bases and J by 5 bases, 9 bases remained unmatched. There are 15 residues in the CDR3. The CDR3 loop is CATGGLASSDNEQFF. The CDR3 coding sequence is TGTGCCACCGGGGGACTAGCGAGTTCCGACAATGAGCAGTTCTTC.

V and J are TRBV11-2 and TRBJ2-7, with TRBD2 matching over 14 bases. CDR1 is SGHAT and CDR2 is FQNNGV in the germline V gene. CDR3 length: 17 amino acids. The CDR3 DNA sequence: TGTGCTACCCGGAACACGAGGGGACTAGCGGGAGCCTACGAGCAGTACTTC. It yields the protein CATRNTRGLAGAYEQYF.

V and J are TRBV19 and TRBJ2-6; 10 bases agree with TRBD1. This CDR3 has 16 amino acids. V lost 5 bases to trimming and J lost 2 bases; unmatched junction nucleotides: 3. Germline V gives CDR1 LNHDA, CDR2 SQIVND (reference sequence). CDR3: CASSPGTGAGANVLTF. CDR3 nucleotides: TGTGCCAGTAGTCCCGGGACAGGGGCTGGGGCCAACGTCCTGACTTTC.

This clone has only one observation. The rearrangement links TRBV2 to TRBJ1-5; D uncertain. The CDR3 is 13 amino acids. V dropped 7 bases and J dropped 0 bases, with 7 bases sitting between them. The germline gives CDR1 SNHLY, CDR2 FYNNEI. In DNA form, the CDR3 reads TGTGCCAGCAACTACCATAGCAATCAGCCCCAGCATTTT. Translated: CASNYHSNQPQHF. Drawing the rest from reference TRBV2 and TRBJ1-5, the complete variable domain is EPEVTQTPSHQVTQMGQEVILRCVPISNHLYFYWYRQILGQKVEFLVSFYNNEISEKSEIFDDQFSVERPDGSNFTLKIRSTKLEDSAMYFCASNYHSNQPQHFGDGTRLSIL.

The chain carries TRBV6-5 and TRBJ2-7; D possibly corresponds to TRBD1 (5 bases). Trimming took 3 bases from V and 5 from J, leaving 11 bases between them. Germline values: CDR1 MNHEY, CDR2 SVGAGI. The CDR3 sequence is 13 residues long. CDR3 coding DNA: TGTGCCAGCAGTTATCGGCAGGGCAACGAGCAGTACTTC. Protein sequence: CASSYRQGNEQYF.

The chain uses TRBV6-2 or TRBV6-3 and TRBJ2-1; 7 positions match TRBD2. Germline V CDR1 and CDR2: MNHEY, SVGEGT. The CDR3 is 15 amino acids. V was pared by 6 bases and J by 3 bases, with 8 bases of the junction left unmatched. The CDR3 region is CASSLGLGSYNEQFF. The CDR3 DNA is TGTGCCAGCAGCCTCGGACTAGGAAGCTACAATGAGCAGTTCTTC.

V usage is TRBV14 and J usage is TRBJ2-7, with 9 nucleotides matching TRBD2. V lost 4 bases, J lost 2 bases, and 6 bases stayed unmatched. Germline-derived CDR1 and CDR2 are SGHDN and FVKESK. This CDR3 contains 15 residues. DNA for the CDR3: TGTGCCAGCAGCCCTCGGCCTAGCGGGACCTACGAGCAGTACTTC. It specifies CASSPRPSGTYEQYF.

This chain connects TRBV14 to TRBJ2-2; 12 nucleotides agree with TRBD2. The CDR3 is 18 residues long. V was clipped by 3 bases and J by 5 bases; unmatched bases: 10. The germline CDR1 and CDR2 sequences are SGHDN and FVKESK. CDR3 sequence: CASSHPSGRVWGTGELFF. The CDR3 nucleotides read TGTGCCAGCAGCCACCCTAGCGGGAGGGTATGGGGTACCGGGGAGCTGTTTTTT.

The table lists this clone with a few counts. This sequence joins TRBV11-2 and TRBJ2-3; 8 nucleotides match TRBD1. This CDR3 is 16 amino acids long. J was trimmed by 0 bases and V by 5 bases; bases with no gene match: 7. Germline V gives CDR1 SGHAT, CDR2 FQNNGV. The CDR3 nucleotides are TGTGCCAGCAGCCCGAGACAGGGGACTAGCACAGATACGCAGTATTTT. This encodes CASSPRQGTSTDTQYF.

V and J are TRBV3-1 (or the pseudogene TRBV3-2) and TRBJ1-5, with 9 bases that match TRBD1. V gave up 3 bases and J gave up 1 base; unmatched junction bases: 16. Germline-derived CDR1 and CDR2 are LGHDT and YNNKEL (reference sequence). This CDR3 comprises 20 residues. The CDR3 coding sequence is TGTGCCAGCAGCCACGGGCCCCTAACGGGACAGGGTACCAGCAATCAGCCCCAGCATTTT. It encodes CASSHGPLTGQGTSNQPQHF.